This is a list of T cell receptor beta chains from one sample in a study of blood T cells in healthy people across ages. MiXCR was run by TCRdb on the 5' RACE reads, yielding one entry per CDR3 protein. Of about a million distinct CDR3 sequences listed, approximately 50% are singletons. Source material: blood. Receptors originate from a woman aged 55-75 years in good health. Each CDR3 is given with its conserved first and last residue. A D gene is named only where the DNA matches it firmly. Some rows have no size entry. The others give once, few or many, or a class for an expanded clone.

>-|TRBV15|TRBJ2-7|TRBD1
CATSITGTGVYNEQYF
TGTGCCACCAGCATTACCGGGACAGGGGTCTACAATGAGCAGTACTTC
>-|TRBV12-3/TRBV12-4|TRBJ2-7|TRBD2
CASTMGRAYEQYF
TGTGCCAGCACCATGGGGAGGGCCTACGAGCAGTACTTC
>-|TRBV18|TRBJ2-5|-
CASSLYSNQETQYF
TGTGCCAGCTCACTTTACTCCAACCAAGAGACCCAGTACTTC
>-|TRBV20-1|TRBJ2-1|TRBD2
CSANHPAGVSHEQFF
TGCAGTGCTAATCATCCAGCGGGAGTGTCGCACGAGCAGTTCTTC
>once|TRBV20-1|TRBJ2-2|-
CSAERVTGELFF
TGCAGTGCCGAGAGGGTCACCGGGGAGCTGTTTTTT
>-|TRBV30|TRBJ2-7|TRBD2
CAWSGLAYHEQYF
TGTGCCTGGTCGGGACTAGCGTACCACGAGCAGTACTTC
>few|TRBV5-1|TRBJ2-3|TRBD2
CASSPGLAGGSTDTQYF
TGCGCCAGCAGCCCCGGACTAGCGGGAGGGAGCACAGATACGCAGTATTTT
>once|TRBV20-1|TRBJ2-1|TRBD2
CSARLTGGPYNEQFF
TGCAGTGCTAGGTTAACGGGAGGGCCATACAATGAGCAGTTCTTC
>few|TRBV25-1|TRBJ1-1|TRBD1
CASSEARQGVTEAFF
TGTGCCAGCAGTGAAGCGAGACAGGGGGTCACTGAAGCTTTCTTT
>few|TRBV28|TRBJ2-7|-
CASFPTGTASYEQYF
TGTGCCAGCTTTCCCACCGGCACAGCCTCCTACGAGCAGTACTTC
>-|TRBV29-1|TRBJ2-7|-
CSVEVASAEQYF
TGCAGCGTTGAAGTAGCCAGCGCCGAGCAGTACTTC
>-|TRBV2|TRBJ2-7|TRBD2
CASSQLAVASEQYF
TGTGCCAGCAGCCAACTAGCGGTAGCATCCGAGCAGTACTTC
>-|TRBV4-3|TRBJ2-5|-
CASSLNLEGQEAQYF
TGCGCCAGCAGCCTCAACCTGGAGGGACAAGAGGCCCAGTACTTC
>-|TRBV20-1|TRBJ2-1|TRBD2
CSARQPGLAGYNEQFF
TGCAGTGCTAGACAACCGGGACTAGCGGGTTACAATGAGCAGTTCTTC
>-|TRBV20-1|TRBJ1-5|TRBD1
CSSLGWTGVSQPQHF
TGCAGTTCGCTAGGCTGGACAGGGGTTTCTCAGCCCCAGCATTTT
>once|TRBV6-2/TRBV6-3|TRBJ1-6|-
CASSTNGRDLPLHF
TGTGCCAGCAGTACGAACGGACGGGACCTACCCCTCCACTTT
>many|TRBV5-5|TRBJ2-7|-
CASSLINSYEQYF
TGTGCCAGCAGCTTGATTAATTCCTACGAGCAGTACTTC
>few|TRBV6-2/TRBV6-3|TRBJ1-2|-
CASSPFRYTDYTF
TGTGCCAGCAGTCCATTCCGGTATACTGACTACACCTTC
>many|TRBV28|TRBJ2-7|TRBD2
CASRELGRRGEQYF
TGTGCCAGCAGGGAACTCGGGAGGCGGGGCGAGCAGTACTTC
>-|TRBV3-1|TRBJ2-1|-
CASARETRTNEQFF
TGTGCCAGCGCCAGAGAGACTAGAACAAATGAGCAGTTCTTC
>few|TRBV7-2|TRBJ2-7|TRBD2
CASSLVAGAEQYF
TGTGCCAGCAGCTTAGTAGCGGGAGCCGAGCAGTACTTC
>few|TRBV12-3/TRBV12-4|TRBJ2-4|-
CASSYRRLAKNIQYF
TGTGCCAGCAGTTATCGGAGACTAGCCAAAAACATTCAGTACTTC
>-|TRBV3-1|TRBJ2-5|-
CASSQDWVQAKETQYF
TGTGCCAGCAGCCAAGATTGGGTACAGGCTAAAGAGACCCAGTACTTC
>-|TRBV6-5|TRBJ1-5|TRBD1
CASSYRTGGQPQHF
TGTGCCAGCAGTTACCGGACAGGGGGTCAGCCCCAGCATTTT